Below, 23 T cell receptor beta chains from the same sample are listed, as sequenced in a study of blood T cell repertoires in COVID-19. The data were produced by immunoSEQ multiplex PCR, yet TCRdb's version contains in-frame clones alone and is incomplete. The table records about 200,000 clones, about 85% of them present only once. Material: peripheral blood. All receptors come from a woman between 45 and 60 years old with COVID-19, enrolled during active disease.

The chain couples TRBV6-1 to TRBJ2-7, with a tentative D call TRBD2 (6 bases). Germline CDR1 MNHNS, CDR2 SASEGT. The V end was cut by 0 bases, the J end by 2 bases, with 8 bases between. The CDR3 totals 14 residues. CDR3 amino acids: CASSEAGGTYEQYV. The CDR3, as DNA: TGTGCCAGCAGTGAAGCTGGAGGGACCTACGAGCAGTACGTC.

The CDR3 DNA reads TGTGCCAGCAGTTCAGGAAACACCATATATTTT. Its protein product is CASSSGNTIYF. J is TRBJ1-3 and V is TRBV12-3 or TRBV12-4; D is undetermined. The CDR3 is made up of 11 amino acids. The V and J ends lost 4 bases and 4 bases respectively, with 2 bases between them.

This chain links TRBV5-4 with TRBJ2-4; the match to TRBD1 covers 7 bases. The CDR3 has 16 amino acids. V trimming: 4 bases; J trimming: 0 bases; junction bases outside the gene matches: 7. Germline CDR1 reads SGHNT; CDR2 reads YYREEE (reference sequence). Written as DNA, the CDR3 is TGTGCCAGCAGCAAGGGGGACAGCCGAGCCAAAAACATTCAGTACTTC. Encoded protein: CASSKGDSRAKNIQYF.

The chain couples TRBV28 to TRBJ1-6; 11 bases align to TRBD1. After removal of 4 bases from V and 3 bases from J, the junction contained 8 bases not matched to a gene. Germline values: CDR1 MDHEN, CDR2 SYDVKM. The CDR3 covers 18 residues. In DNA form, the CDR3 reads TGTGCCAGCAGTTCCCCCGGGACAGGGGGGATCTATAATTCACCCCTCCACTTT. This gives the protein CASSSPGTGGIYNSPLHF. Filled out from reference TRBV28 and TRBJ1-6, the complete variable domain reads DVKVTQSSRYLVKRTGEKVFLECVQDMDHENMFWYRQDPGLGLRLIYFSYDVKMKEKGDIPEGYSVSREKKERFSLILESASTNQTSMYLCASSSPGTGGIYNSPLHFGNGTRLTVT.

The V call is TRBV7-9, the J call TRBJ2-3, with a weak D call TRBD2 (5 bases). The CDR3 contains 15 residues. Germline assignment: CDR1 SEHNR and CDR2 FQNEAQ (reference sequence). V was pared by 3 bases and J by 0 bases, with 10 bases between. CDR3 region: CASSFQRISTDTQYF. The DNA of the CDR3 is TGTGCCAGCAGCTTTCAGCGGATTAGCACAGATACGCAGTATTTT.

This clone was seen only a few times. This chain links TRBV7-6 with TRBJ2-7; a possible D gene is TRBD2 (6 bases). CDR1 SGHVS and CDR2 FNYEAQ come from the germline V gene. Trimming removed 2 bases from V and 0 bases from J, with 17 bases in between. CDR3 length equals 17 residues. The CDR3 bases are TGTGCCAGCAGCTTATATAGGATGGGAGGCGCCTCCTACGAGCAGTACTTC. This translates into CASSLYRMGGASYEQYF.

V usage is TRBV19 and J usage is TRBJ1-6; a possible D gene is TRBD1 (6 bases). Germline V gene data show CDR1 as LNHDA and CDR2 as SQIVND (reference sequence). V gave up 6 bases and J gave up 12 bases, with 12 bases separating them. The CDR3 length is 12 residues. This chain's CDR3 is CASRDTGLPLHF. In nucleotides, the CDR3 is TGTGCCAGTAGAGATACAGGGTTACCCCTCCACTTT.

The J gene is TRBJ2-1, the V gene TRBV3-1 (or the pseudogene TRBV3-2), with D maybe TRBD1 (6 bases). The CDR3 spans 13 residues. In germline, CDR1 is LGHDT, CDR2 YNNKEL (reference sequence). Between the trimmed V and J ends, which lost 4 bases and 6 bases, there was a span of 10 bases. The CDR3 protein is CASSRTVGNEQFF. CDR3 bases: TGTGCCAGCAGCCGGACAGTGGGCAATGAGCAGTTCTTC.

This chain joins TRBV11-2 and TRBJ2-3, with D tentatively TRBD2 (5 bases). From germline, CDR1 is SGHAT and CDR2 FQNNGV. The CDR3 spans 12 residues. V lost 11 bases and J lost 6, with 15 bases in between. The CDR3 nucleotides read TGTGCCGGATGGGAGCTATCGGATACGCAGTATTTT. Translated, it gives CAGWELSDTQYF.

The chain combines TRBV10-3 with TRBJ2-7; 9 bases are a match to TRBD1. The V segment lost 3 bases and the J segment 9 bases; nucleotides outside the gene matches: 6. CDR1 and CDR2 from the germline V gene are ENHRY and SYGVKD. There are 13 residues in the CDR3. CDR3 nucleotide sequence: TGTGCCATCAGTGAAGGGACAGGGATGTGGCAGTACTTC. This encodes CAISEGTGMWQYF.

In DNA, the CDR3 is TGTGCCAGCAGCAAAGAGGCGCTGGCTGGTACAGATACACAGTATTTT. Its protein product is CASSKEALAGTDTQYF. The chain links TRBV21-1 to TRBJ2-3; the table names TRBD1, a call not compared with the DNA. TRBV21-1 is a listed pseudogene. The CDR3 is made up of 16 amino acids.

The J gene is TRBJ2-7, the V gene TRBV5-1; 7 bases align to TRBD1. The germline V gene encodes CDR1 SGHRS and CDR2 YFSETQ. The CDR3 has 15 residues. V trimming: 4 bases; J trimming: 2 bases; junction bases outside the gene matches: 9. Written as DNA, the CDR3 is TGCGCCAGCAGCCGTAACCGGGACAGTACCTACGAGCAGTACTTC. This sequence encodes CASSRNRDSTYEQYF.

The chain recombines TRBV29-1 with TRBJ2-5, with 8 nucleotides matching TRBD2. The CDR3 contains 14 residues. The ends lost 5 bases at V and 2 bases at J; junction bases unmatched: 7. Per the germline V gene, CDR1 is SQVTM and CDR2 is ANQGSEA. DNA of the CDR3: TGCAGCGTTCGTCGGGGGGGGATACAAGAGACCCAGTACTTC. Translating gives CSVRRGGIQETQYF.

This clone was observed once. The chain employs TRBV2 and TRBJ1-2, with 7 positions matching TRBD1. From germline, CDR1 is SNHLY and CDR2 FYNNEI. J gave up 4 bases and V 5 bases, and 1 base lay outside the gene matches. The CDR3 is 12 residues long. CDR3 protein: CASSWDSYGYTF. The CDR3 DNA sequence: TGTGCCAGCAGTTGGGACAGCTATGGCTACACCTTC.

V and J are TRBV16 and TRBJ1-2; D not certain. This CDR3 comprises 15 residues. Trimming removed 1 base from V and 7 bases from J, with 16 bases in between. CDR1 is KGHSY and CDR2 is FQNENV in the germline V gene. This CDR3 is CASSQYTAVEVGYTF. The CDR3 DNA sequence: TGTGCCAGCAGCCAATATACGGCGGTGGAAGTTGGCTACACCTTC.

CDR3 loop: CASSWKLDSRYNEQFF. The CDR3 nucleotides read TGCGCCAGCAGTTGGAAATTAGACAGCCGCTACAATGAGCAGTTCTTC. The chain combines TRBV4-3 with TRBJ2-1, with D perhaps TRBD1 (5 bases). V was clipped by 6 bases and J by 3 bases, with 18 bases between them. The CDR3 loop spans 16 amino acids. Per the germline V gene, CDR1 is LGHNA and CDR2 is YSLEER.

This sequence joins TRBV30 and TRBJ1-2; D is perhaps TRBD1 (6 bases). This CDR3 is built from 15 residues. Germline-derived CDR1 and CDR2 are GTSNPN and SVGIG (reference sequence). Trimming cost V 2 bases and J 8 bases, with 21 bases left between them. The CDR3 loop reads CAWSLQIHREGGYTF. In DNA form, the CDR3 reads TGTGCCTGGAGTCTCCAAATACACAGGGAAGGGGGCTACACCTTC.

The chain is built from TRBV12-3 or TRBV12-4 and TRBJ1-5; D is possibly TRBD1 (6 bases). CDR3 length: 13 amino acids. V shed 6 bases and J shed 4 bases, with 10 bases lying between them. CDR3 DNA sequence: TGTGCCAGCAGCAAGGGACAAAATCAGCCCCAGCATTTT. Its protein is CASSKGQNQPQHF.

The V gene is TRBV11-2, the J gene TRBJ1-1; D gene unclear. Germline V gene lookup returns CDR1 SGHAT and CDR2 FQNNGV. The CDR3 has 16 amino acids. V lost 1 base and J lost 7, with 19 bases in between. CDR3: CASSLGWGDRRGEAFF. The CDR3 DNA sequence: TGTGCCAGCAGCTTAGGCTGGGGAGATAGGCGAGGTGAAGCTTTCTTT.

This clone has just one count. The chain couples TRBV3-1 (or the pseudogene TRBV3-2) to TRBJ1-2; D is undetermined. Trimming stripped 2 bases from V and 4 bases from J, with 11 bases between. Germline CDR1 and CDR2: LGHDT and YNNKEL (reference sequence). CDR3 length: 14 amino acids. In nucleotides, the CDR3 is TGTGCCAGCAGCCAAAACGGCAGGTCCTATGGCTACACCTTC. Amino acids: CASSQNGRSYGYTF.

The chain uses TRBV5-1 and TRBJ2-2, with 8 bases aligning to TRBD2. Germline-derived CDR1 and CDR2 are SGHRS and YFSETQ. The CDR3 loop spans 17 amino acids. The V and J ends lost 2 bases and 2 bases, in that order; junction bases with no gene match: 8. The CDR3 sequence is CASSFRMAGGNTGELFF. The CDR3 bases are TGCGCCAGCAGCTTTAGGATGGCGGGGGGCAACACCGGGGAGCTGTTTTTT. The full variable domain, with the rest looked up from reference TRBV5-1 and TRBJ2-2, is KAGVTQTPRYLIKTRGQQVTLSCSPISGHRSVSWYQQTPGQGLQFLFEYFSETQRNKGNFPGRFSGRQFSNSRSEMNVSTLELGDSALYLCASSFRMAGGNTGELFFGEGSRLTVL.

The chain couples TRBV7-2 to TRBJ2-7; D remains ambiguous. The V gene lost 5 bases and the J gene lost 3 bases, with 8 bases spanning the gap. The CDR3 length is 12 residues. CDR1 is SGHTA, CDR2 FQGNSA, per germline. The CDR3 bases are TGTGCCAGCAGCCGAGCTCTCTACGAGCAGTACTTC. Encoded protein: CASSRALYEQYF.

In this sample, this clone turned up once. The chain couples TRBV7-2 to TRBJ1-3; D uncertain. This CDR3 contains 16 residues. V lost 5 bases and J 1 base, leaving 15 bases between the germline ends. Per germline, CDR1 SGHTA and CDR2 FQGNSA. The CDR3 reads CASSLTPPSSGNTIYF. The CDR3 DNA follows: TGTGCCAGCAGCCTAACCCCCCCTTCGTCTGGAAACACCATATATTTT. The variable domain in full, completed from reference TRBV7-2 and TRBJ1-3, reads GAGVSQSPSNKVTEKGKDVELRCDPISGHTALYWYRQSLGQGLEFLIYFQGNSAPDKSGLPSDRFSAERTGGSVSTLTIQRTQQEDSAVYLCASSLTPPSSGNTIYFGEGSWLTVV.